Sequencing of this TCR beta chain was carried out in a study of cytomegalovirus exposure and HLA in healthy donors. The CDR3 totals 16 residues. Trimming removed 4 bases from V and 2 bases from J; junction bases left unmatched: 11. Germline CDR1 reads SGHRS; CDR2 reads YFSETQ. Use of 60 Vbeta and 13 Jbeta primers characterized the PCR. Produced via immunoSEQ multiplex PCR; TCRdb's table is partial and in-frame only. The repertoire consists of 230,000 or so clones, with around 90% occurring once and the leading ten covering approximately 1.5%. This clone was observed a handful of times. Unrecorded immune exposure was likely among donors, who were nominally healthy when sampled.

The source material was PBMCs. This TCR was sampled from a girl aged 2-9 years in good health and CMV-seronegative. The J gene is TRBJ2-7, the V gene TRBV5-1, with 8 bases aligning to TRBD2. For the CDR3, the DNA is TGCGCCAGCAGCAATACCCCAGGGCGGGAGGCCTACGAGCAGTACTTC. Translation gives CASSNTPGREAYEQYF.